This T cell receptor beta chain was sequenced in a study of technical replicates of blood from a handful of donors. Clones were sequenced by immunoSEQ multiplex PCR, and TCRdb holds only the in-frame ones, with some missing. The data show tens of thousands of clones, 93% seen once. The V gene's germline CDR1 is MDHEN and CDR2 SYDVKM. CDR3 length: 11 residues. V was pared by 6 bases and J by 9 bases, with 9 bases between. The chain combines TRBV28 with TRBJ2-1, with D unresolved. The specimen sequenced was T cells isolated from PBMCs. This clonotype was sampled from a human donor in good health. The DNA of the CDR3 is TGTGCCAGCAGCCGGGTTGGTGAGCAGTTCTTC. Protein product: CASSRVGEQFF.